A selection of T cell receptor beta chains follows, all from one sample in a study of neoadjuvant nivolumab and ipilimumab in lung cancer. Assay: immunoSEQ multiplex PCR; the TCRdb copy retains only in-frame clones and omits some. The table lists 25,000 to 30,000 clones, 75% to 80% of them singletons. The specimen was tumor tissue, collected after neoadjuvant nivolumab, alone or with ipilimumab, at or shortly before surgery. The receptors here all came from an adult with non-small cell lung cancer. The CDR3 runs from the conserved cysteine through the conserved F or W. Fields, in order: D gene, clone size, V gene, J gene, CDR3 protein, CDR3 DNA. A D gene is named only where the DNA matches it firmly. Clone size is not always given. Where it is, it says once, few, many or a class for expanded clones.

D gene: NA; clone size: NA; V gene: TRBV27; J gene: TRBJ2-3; CDR3 protein: CASSWLGNLGDTQYF; CDR3 DNA: TGTGCCAGCAGTTGGCTCGGTAACCTGGGGGATACGCAGTATTTT
D gene: TRBD1; clone size: NA; V gene: TRBV7-6; J gene: TRBJ2-3; CDR3 protein: CASSLWGQSTDTQYF; CDR3 DNA: TGTGCCAGCAGCTTATGGGGACAGAGCACAGATACGCAGTATTTT
D gene: NA; clone size: few; V gene: TRBV19; J gene: TRBJ2-7; CDR3 protein: CASSPARGVEDEQYF; CDR3 DNA: TGTGCCAGTAGTCCCGCCAGAGGGGTTGAGGACGAGCAGTACTTC
D gene: TRBD2; clone size: NA; V gene: TRBV4-2; J gene: TRBJ2-2; CDR3 protein: CASSQSSGGAAGELFF; CDR3 DNA: TGTGCCAGCAGCCAATCTAGCGGGGGGGCGGCCGGGGAGCTGTTTTTT
D gene: NA; clone size: NA; V gene: TRBV5-6; J gene: TRBJ2-5; CDR3 protein: CASSLAGETQYF; CDR3 DNA: TGTGCCAGCAGCTTGGCGGGAGAGACCCAGTACTTC
D gene: TRBD1; clone size: NA; V gene: TRBV5-4; J gene: TRBJ1-1; CDR3 protein: CASSSIQGAGNTEAFF; CDR3 DNA: TGTGCCAGCAGCTCTATACAGGGGGCGGGTAACACTGAAGCTTTCTTT
D gene: NA; clone size: NA; V gene: TRBV6-1; J gene: TRBJ2-2; CDR3 protein: CASRGIAGELFF; CDR3 DNA: TGTGCCAGCAGGGGGATCGCCGGGGAGCTGTTTTTT
D gene: TRBD1; clone size: NA; V gene: TRBV19; J gene: TRBJ1-5; CDR3 protein: CASSTSDRAGYSNQPQHF; CDR3 DNA: TGTGCCAGTAGTACAAGCGACAGGGCGGGATATTCCAATCAGCCCCAGCATTTT
D gene: NA; clone size: NA; V gene: TRBV10-3; J gene: TRBJ2-1; CDR3 protein: CAISETGPYNEQFF; CDR3 DNA: TGTGCCATCAGTGAAACGGGCCCCTACAATGAGCAGTTCTTC
D gene: TRBD1; clone size: once; V gene: TRBV11-2; J gene: TRBJ2-1; CDR3 protein: CASSDREDYNEQFF; CDR3 DNA: TGTGCCAGCAGCGACAGGGAAGACTACAATGAGCAGTTCTTC
D gene: TRBD2; clone size: NA; V gene: TRBV5-1; J gene: TRBJ2-5; CDR3 protein: CASSLMAGTIGSQYF; CDR3 DNA: TGCGCCAGCAGCTTGATGGCCGGGACTATCGGGTCCCAGTACTTC
D gene: NA; clone size: few; V gene: TRBV5-6; J gene: TRBJ1-5; CDR3 protein: CASSLRGGGGNQPQHF; CDR3 DNA: TGTGCCAGCAGCTTGCGTGGAGGGGGGGGCAATCAGCCCCAGCATTTT
D gene: TRBD1; clone size: NA; V gene: TRBV6-6; J gene: TRBJ1-5; CDR3 protein: CASSYHGQGANQPQHF; CDR3 DNA: TGTGCCAGCAGTTACCACGGACAGGGGGCCAATCAGCCCCAGCATTTT
D gene: TRBD1; clone size: NA; V gene: TRBV4-2; J gene: TRBJ1-3; CDR3 protein: CASSQDSTGISSGNTIYF; CDR3 DNA: TGTGCCAGCAGCCAAGATTCGACAGGGATCAGCTCTGGAAACACCATATATTTT
D gene: NA; clone size: NA; V gene: TRBV4-3; J gene: TRBJ1-4; CDR3 protein: CASSQDQIDGKLFF; CDR3 DNA: TGCGCCAGCAGCCAAGATCAAATAGATGGAAAACTGTTTTTT
D gene: TRBD2; clone size: NA; V gene: TRBV5-4; J gene: TRBJ2-3; CDR3 protein: CASSLATSGGADTQYF; CDR3 DNA: TGTGCCAGCAGCTTGGCGACTAGCGGGGGGGCAGATACGCAGTATTTT
D gene: NA; clone size: NA; V gene: TRBV5-1; J gene: TRBJ2-5; CDR3 protein: CASSPGELPGQETQYF; CDR3 DNA: TGCGCCAGCAGCCCCGGGGAGCTACCCGGTCAAGAGACCCAGTACTTC
D gene: NA; clone size: once; V gene: TRBV2; J gene: TRBJ1-2; CDR3 protein: CASSEIPAANYGYTF; CDR3 DNA: TGTGCCAGCAGTGAAATTCCCGCTGCTAACTATGGCTACACCTTC
D gene: TRBD1; clone size: NA; V gene: TRBV25-1; J gene: TRBJ1-2; CDR3 protein: CASRPGQGGYTF; CDR3 DNA: TGTGCCAGCAGGCCGGGACAGGGAGGCTACACCTTC
D gene: TRBD2; clone size: NA; V gene: TRBV5-1; J gene: TRBJ2-5; CDR3 protein: CASSPTSGQETQYF; CDR3 DNA: TGCGCCAGCAGCCCTACTAGCGGGCAAGAGACCCAGTACTTC
D gene: TRBD1; clone size: NA; V gene: TRBV5-6; J gene: TRBJ2-2; CDR3 protein: CASSSGQGAMINGELFF; CDR3 DNA: TGTGCCAGCAGCTCGGGACAGGGGGCGATGATTAACGGGGAGCTGTTTTTT
D gene: TRBD2; clone size: NA; V gene: TRBV11-2; J gene: TRBJ2-1; CDR3 protein: CASSLIAGGRDEQFF; CDR3 DNA: TGTGCCAGCAGCTTGATTGCGGGGGGGCGGGATGAGCAGTTCTTC
D gene: NA; clone size: NA; V gene: TRBV20-1; J gene: TRBJ1-1; CDR3 protein: CSATEGIAAFF; CDR3 DNA: TGCAGTGCTACGGAGGGAATCGCAGCTTTCTTT
D gene: TRBD2; clone size: NA; V gene: TRBV10-2; J gene: TRBJ2-7; CDR3 protein: CASSESGGAYEQYF; CDR3 DNA: TGCGCCAGCAGCGAGAGCGGGGGGGCCTACGAGCAGTACTTC
D gene: NA; clone size: NA; V gene: TRBV4-2; J gene: TRBJ1-1; CDR3 protein: CASSQDQGKGTEAFF; CDR3 DNA: TGTGCCAGCAGCCAAGATCAAGGGAAGGGCACTGAAGCTTTCTTT
D gene: NA; clone size: NA; V gene: TRBV2; J gene: TRBJ2-7; CDR3 protein: CASEQGSYEQYF; CDR3 DNA: TGTGCCAGTGAACAGGGCTCCTACGAGCAGTACTTC
D gene: NA; clone size: NA; V gene: TRBV4-2; J gene: TRBJ1-1; CDR3 protein: CASSQDTESTEAFF; CDR3 DNA: TGTGCCAGCAGCCAAGATACGGAAAGCACTGAAGCTTTCTTT
D gene: NA; clone size: NA; V gene: TRBV4-3; J gene: TRBJ2-2; CDR3 protein: CASSQDLSGHTGELFF; CDR3 DNA: TGCGCCAGCAGCCAAGATCTCTCGGGCCACACCGGGGAGCTGTTTTTT
D gene: TRBD1; clone size: NA; V gene: TRBV5-6; J gene: TRBJ1-6; CDR3 protein: CASSRDRDYNSPLHF; CDR3 DNA: TGTGCCAGCAGCCGGGACAGGGACTACAATTCACCCCTCCACTTT
D gene: NA; clone size: NA; V gene: TRBV10-3; J gene: TRBJ1-1; CDR3 protein: CAISELGTEAFF; CDR3 DNA: TGTGCCATCAGTGAACTGGGCACTGAAGCTTTCTTT
D gene: NA; clone size: NA; V gene: TRBV29-1; J gene: TRBJ2-3; CDR3 protein: CSVEEGADTQYF; CDR3 DNA: TGCAGCGTTGAAGAGGGGGCAGATACGCAGTATTTT
D gene: NA; clone size: NA; V gene: TRBV28; J gene: TRBJ2-7; CDR3 protein: CASSLGGREQYF; CDR3 DNA: TGTGCCAGCAGTTTAGGAGGTAGGGAGCAGTACTTC
D gene: NA; clone size: NA; V gene: TRBV7-2; J gene: TRBJ1-5; CDR3 protein: CASSIQGQPQHF; CDR3 DNA: TGTGCCAGCAGCATACAGGGCCAGCCCCAGCATTTT
D gene: NA; clone size: NA; V gene: TRBV6-1; J gene: TRBJ2-5; CDR3 protein: CASSVQGQETQYF; CDR3 DNA: TGTGCCAGCAGTGTACAGGGCCAAGAGACCCAGTACTTC
D gene: NA; clone size: NA; V gene: TRBV30; J gene: TRBJ2-4; CDR3 protein: CAWSVPGAKNIQYF; CDR3 DNA: TGTGCCTGGAGTGTACCAGGTGCCAAAAACATTCAGTACTTC
D gene: NA; clone size: once; V gene: TRBV29-1; J gene: TRBJ1-1; CDR3 protein: CSVDWRGVSNTEAFF; CDR3 DNA: TGCAGCGTTGATTGGAGAGGAGTGTCGAACACTGAAGCTTTCTTT
D gene: NA; clone size: NA; V gene: TRBV29-1; J gene: TRBJ1-2; CDR3 protein: CSVEAKRRLNYGYTF; CDR3 DNA: TGCAGCGTTGAAGCCAAGCGCAGGCTTAACTATGGCTACACCTTC
D gene: TRBD1; clone size: few; V gene: TRBV18; J gene: TRBJ1-2; CDR3 protein: CASSPTSGTDGYTF; CDR3 DNA: TGTGCCAGCTCACCAACATCCGGGACAGACGGCTACACCTTC
D gene: NA; clone size: NA; V gene: TRBV30; J gene: TRBJ1-6; CDR3 protein: CAWSLRTDNSPLHF; CDR3 DNA: TGTGCCTGGAGTCTCCGGACGGATAATTCACCCCTCCACTTT
D gene: TRBD2; clone size: NA; V gene: TRBV2; J gene: TRBJ2-2; CDR3 protein: CASRREVGGVTGELFF; CDR3 DNA: TGTGCCAGCAGGAGGGAAGTGGGGGGGGTCACCGGGGAGCTGTTTTTT
D gene: NA; clone size: NA; V gene: TRBV18; J gene: TRBJ2-7; CDR3 protein: CASSSQGGEQYF; CDR3 DNA: TGTGCCAGCTCATCCCAGGGGGGCGAGCAGTACTTC
D gene: TRBD1; clone size: few; V gene: TRBV5-1; J gene: TRBJ1-2; CDR3 protein: CASTPGDSYSGYTF; CDR3 DNA: TGCGCCAGCACCCCGGGGGACAGTTATTCGGGCTACACCTTC
D gene: NA; clone size: NA; V gene: TRBV7-9; J gene: TRBJ1-5; CDR3 protein: CASSLGGGNQPQHF; CDR3 DNA: TGTGCCAGCAGCTTAGGGGGGGGCAATCAGCCCCAGCATTTT
D gene: TRBD2; clone size: NA; V gene: TRBV5-6; J gene: TRBJ2-3; CDR3 protein: CASSLGGAKISTDTQYF; CDR3 DNA: TGTGCCAGCAGCCTGGGAGGGGCGAAGATTAGCACAGATACGCAGTATTTT
D gene: NA; clone size: few; V gene: TRBV11-2; J gene: TRBJ2-3; CDR3 protein: CASSLDPGKGSTQYF; CDR3 DNA: TGTGCCAGCAGCTTAGACCCCGGGAAGGGGAGTACGCAGTATTTT
D gene: TRBD1; clone size: few; V gene: TRBV7-9; J gene: TRBJ2-7; CDR3 protein: CASSGRDRDDEQYF; CDR3 DNA: TGTGCCAGCAGCGGCCGGGACAGGGACGACGAGCAGTACTTC
D gene: NA; clone size: few; V gene: TRBV5-6; J gene: TRBJ1-1; CDR3 protein: CASSFWGQWTEAFF; CDR3 DNA: TGTGCCAGCAGCTTTTGGGGTCAATGGACTGAAGCTTTCTTT
D gene: NA; clone size: few; V gene: TRBV19; J gene: TRBJ1-2; CDR3 protein: CASSIADGYTF; CDR3 DNA: TGTGCCAGTAGTATAGCGGATGGCTACACCTTC
D gene: TRBD1; clone size: NA; V gene: TRBV5-6; J gene: TRBJ1-4; CDR3 protein: CASSLWDRGPEKLFF; CDR3 DNA: TGTGCCAGCAGCTTGTGGGACAGGGGGCCTGAAAAACTGTTTTTT
D gene: TRBD2; clone size: NA; V gene: TRBV5-4; J gene: TRBJ2-1; CDR3 protein: CASSRGGGAHNEQFF; CDR3 DNA: TGTGCCAGCAGCCGGGGCGGGGGGGCCCACAATGAGCAGTTCTTC
D gene: NA; clone size: NA; V gene: TRBV18; J gene: TRBJ1-1; CDR3 protein: CASSPRGSNTEAFF; CDR3 DNA: TGTGCCAGCTCCCCCAGGGGTTCCAACACTGAAGCTTTCTTT
D gene: NA; clone size: NA; V gene: TRBV2; J gene: TRBJ2-5; CDR3 protein: CASSVQQETQYF; CDR3 DNA: TGTGCCAGCAGTGTCCAGCAAGAGACCCAGTACTTC
D gene: TRBD1; clone size: once; V gene: TRBV4-2; J gene: TRBJ1-6; CDR3 protein: CASSLKTGDNSPLHF; CDR3 DNA: TGTGCCAGCAGCCTCAAGACAGGGGATAATTCACCCCTCCACTTT
D gene: TRBD1; clone size: NA; V gene: TRBV10-3; J gene: TRBJ1-1; CDR3 protein: CAIKRQGENTEAFF; CDR3 DNA: TGTGCCATCAAGAGACAGGGGGAAAACACTGAAGCTTTCTTT